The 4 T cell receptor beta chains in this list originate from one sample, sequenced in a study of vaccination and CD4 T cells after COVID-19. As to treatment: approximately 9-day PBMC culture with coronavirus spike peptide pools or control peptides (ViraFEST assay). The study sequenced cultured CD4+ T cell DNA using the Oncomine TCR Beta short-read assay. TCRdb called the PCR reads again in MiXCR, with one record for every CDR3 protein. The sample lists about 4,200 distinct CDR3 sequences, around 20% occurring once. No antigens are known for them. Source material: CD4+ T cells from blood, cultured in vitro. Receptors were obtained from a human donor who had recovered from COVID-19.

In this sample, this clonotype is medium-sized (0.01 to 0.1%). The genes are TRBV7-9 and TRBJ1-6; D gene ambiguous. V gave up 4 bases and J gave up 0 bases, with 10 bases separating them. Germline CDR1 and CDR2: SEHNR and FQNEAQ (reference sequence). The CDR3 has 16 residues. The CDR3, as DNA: TGTGCCAGCAGCTCACCTCCTAGCTCCTATAATTCACCCCTCCACTTT. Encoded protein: CASSSPPSSYNSPLHF.

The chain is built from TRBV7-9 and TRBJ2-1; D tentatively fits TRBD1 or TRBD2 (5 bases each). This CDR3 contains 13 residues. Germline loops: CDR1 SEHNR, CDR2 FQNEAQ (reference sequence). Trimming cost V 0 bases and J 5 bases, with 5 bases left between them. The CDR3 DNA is TGTGCCAGCAGCTTAGCGGGGGACAATGAGCAGTTCTTC. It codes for CASSLAGDNEQFF.

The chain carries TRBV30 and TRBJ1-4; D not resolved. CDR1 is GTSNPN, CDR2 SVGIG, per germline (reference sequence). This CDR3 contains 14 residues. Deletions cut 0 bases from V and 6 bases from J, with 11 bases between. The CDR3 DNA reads TGTGCCTGGAGTGTAGCCCCGTGGGATGAAAAACTGTTTTTT. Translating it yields CAWSVAPWDEKLFF.

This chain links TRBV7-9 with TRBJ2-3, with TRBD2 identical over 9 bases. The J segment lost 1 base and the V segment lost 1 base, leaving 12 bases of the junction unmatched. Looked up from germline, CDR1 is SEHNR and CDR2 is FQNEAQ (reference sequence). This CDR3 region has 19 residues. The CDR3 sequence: CASSLVAGGPVAGTDTQYF. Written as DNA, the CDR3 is TGTGCCAGCAGCTTAGTGGCGGGGGGGCCGGTTGCGGGCACAGATACGCAGTATTTT.